This T cell receptor beta chain came from a study of regulatory T cells in long-lasting Graves disease (dated by TCRdb to the early 2020s). About the investigation overall: Patients with newly diagnosed Graves' disease had been on antithyroid drugs for under 3 months. Patients with persistent Graves' disease were compared with patients with newly diagnosed Graves' disease using TCR sequencing and RNA sequencing of peripheral blood. The study was registered as a clinical trial and conducted in China. A total of about 35 samples underwent TCR sequencing, from around 13 patients with persistent Graves' disease and about 20 patients with newly diagnosed Graves' disease.

Libraries came from multiplex PCR. Sequencing was performed on an Illumina HiSeq 4000. CDR3 regions were amplified by Arm-PCR with iRepertoire HTBI primers to construct TCR beta libraries. PCR products were gel purified before sequencing. Processing in the source paper ran as follows. Gene usage analysis of CDR3 amino acid clonotypes used the 62 TRBV and about 15 TRBJ segments found across samples. Filtered high-quality paired reads were merged into contigs using COPE and FqMerger. BLAST was used to align contigs to IMGT TRBV, TRBD and TRBJ reference genes, and CDR3 was defined according to IMGT. Highly expanded clones were defined as clonotypes with a frequency above 0.1%. Shannon entropy was used to measure repertoire diversity, and the Gini coefficient was used to measure V-J evenness. Public clonotypes were defined as clonotypes shared by more than one individual. The public reads were run again by TCRdb, first through fastp at Q25 and then through MiXCR, and only productive beta chains were kept. Rows are unified per CDR3 protein, each entry keeping the most common DNA and genes. Here the V and J calls rest on TCRdb's processing, not on the authors' analysis. In this sample the table shows 200,000 to 250,000 distinct CDR3 sequences, around 20% of which occur a single time. Over 20% of the sample lies in the top ten.

CDR3 length: 13 amino acids, cysteine to phenylalanine. This entry keeps only the CDR3 DNA: 39 bases, framed from base 1. From a lookup of the germline V gene, CDR1 and CDR2 are KGHDR and SFDVKD. Trimming at the junction amounts to 0 bases on V and 5 bases on J, and the germline ends lie 5 bases apart. Ten or more counts support this clonotype. The antigen this receptor binds is unknown. No base quality information exists; no much larger clone differs at one position. The full study reports these points: Persistent disease showed preferential use of TRBV28, TRBJ1-2 and TRBJ2-5, whereas newly diagnosed disease favored TRBV20-1 and TRBJ2-1. Only the TCR beta chain was sequenced and analyzed. Persistent Graves' disease patients showed lower TCR Shannon entropy and fewer highly expanded clones than newly diagnosed patients, suggesting clonal expansion. Only peripheral blood was studied, because thyroid tissue, the primary lesion, was inaccessible. More public clonotypes were shared among persistent patients (fewer than 3,000) than among newly diagnosed patients (roughly 1,000). The authors noted that the small sample size was a limitation that may lower accuracy.

Taken with the paper, the label for time point translates to: newly diagnosed GD, antithyroid drugs for less than 3 months. For both TCR sequencing and RNA sequencing, RNA was extracted from PBMCs using TRIzol. Graves' disease was diagnosed according to American Thyroid Association guidelines. The patients came from an endocrinology department in Xi'an, China. Each patient gave 8.5 to 9.5 milliliters of peripheral blood, collected in an EDTA anticoagulant tube. Ficoll Paque Plus density gradient separation was used to isolate PBMCs, and no further T cell sorting was performed. An Agilent 2100 Bioanalyzer and agarose gel were used to assess RNA quality, and a NanoDrop 2000 was used to measure RNA concentration.

The sequence was collected from a female donor with Graves disease. The rearrangement combines TRBV24-1 with TRBJ2-3, with the identity of the D gene unclear. Sequences were derived from peripheral blood mononuclear cells (PBMCs), sampled at new diagnosis, from a patient treated with antithyroid drugs. The DNA is TGTGCCACCAGTGATTTGAGAGAAGATACGCAGTATTTT. Its amino acids are CATSDLREDTQYF.